The rows below give T cell receptor beta chains drawn from one sample of a study of OX40 agonist ivuxolimab in advanced cancers. Repertoires were generated with immunoSEQ multiplex PCR, while TCRdb's copy carries only in-frame clones and drops some. In the table there are roughly 50,000 clones, around nine tenths of which are singletons. The sequences come from CD4+ or CD8+ T cells sorted from blood, collected in a trial of the OX40 agonist ivuxolimab. The receptors originated from an adult with an advanced solid tumor such as melanoma, head and neck, liver or kidney cancer. Both conserved end residues are trimmed from each CDR3.

TRBV5-4,ATQKGQGTGNEKLF
TRBV28,ASSPTGGRGEQY
TRBV30,AWKTAAEAF
TRBV5-1,ASSRTDFTGGGTDTQY
TRBV30,AWSVVGDYEQY
TRBV30,AWSVPGQGTDTQY
TRBV7-2,ASSPLRDTQY
TRBV29-1,SHRRRQGTTEAF
TRBV14,ASSRGQTGNTIY
TRBV2,ASSGAGEQY
TRBV19,ASSLDSYNEQF
TRBV30,AWSVLGDRRT
TRBV6-1,ASSERIMNTEAF
TRBV6-1,ASSNRDRANEQF
TRBV6-5,ASSYSRQDNYGYT
TRBV5-4,ASSGVLGLNTEAF
TRBV2,ASSPQPGLTSGNTIY
TRBV5-1,ASSLAASGGSETQY
TRBV6-4,ASREEPVSGELF
TRBV5-1,ASSLEGRGANVLT
TRBV10-1,ASSGAGGPRTGELF